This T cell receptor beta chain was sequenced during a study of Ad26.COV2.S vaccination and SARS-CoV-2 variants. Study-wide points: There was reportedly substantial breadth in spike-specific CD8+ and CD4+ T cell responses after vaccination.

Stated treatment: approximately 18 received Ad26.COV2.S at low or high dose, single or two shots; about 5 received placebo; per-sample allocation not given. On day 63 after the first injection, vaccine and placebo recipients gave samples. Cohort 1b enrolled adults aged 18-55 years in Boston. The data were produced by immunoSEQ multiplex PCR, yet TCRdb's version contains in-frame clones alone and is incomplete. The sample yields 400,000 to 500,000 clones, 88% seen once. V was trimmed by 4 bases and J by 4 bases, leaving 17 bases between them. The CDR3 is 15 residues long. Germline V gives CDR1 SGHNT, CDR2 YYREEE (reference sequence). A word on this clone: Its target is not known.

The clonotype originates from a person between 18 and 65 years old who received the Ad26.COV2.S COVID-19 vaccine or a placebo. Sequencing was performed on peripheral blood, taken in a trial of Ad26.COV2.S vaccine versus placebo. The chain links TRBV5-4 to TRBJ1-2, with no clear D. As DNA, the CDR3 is TGTGCCAGCAGCCCGACCCCCCGGGCTGGCTATGGCTACACCTTC. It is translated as CASSPTPRAGYGYTF.